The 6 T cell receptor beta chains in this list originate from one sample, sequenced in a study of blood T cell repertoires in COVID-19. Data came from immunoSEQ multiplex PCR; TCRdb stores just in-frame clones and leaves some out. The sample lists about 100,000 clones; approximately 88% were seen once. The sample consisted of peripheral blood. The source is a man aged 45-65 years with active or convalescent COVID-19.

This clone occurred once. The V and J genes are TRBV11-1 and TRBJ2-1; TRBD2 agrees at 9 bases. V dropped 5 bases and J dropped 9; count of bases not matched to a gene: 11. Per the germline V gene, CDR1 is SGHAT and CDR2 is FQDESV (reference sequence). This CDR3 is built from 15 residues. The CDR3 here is CASSVSGSGPSEQFF. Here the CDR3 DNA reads TGTGCCAGCAGCGTTAGCGGGAGCGGTCCCAGTGAGCAGTTCTTC.

The CDR3 loop is CASSSGTGGGSPLHF. DNA for the CDR3: TGTGCCAGCAGCTCCGGGACAGGGGGCGGTTCACCCCTCCACTTT. The rearrangement joins TRBV5-6 to TRBJ1-6, with 12 nucleotides matching TRBD1. CDR1 is SGHDT and CDR2 is YYEEEE in the germline V gene. V shed 3 bases and J 9 bases; nucleotides not matched to a gene: 4. The CDR3 covers 15 residues.

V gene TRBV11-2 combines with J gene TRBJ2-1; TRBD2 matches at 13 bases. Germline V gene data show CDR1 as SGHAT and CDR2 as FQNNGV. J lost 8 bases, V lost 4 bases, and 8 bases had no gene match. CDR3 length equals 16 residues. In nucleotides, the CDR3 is TGTGCCAGCAGCTCGATGACTAGCGGGAGGCCCTATGAGCAGTTCTTC. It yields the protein CASSSMTSGRPYEQFF.

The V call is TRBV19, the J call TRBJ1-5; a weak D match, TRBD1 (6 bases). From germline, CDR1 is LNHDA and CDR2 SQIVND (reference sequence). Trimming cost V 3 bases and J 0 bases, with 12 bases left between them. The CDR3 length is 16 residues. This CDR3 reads CASSIQGQTSNQPQHF. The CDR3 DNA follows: TGTGCCAGTAGTATTCAGGGGCAAACTAGCAATCAGCCCCAGCATTTT.

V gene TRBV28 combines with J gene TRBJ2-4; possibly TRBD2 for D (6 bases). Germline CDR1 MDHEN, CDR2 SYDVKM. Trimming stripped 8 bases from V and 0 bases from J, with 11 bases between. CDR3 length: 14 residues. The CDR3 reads CASSQAGAKNIQYF. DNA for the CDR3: TGTGCCAGCTCACAAGCGGGAGCCAAAAACATTCAGTACTTC.

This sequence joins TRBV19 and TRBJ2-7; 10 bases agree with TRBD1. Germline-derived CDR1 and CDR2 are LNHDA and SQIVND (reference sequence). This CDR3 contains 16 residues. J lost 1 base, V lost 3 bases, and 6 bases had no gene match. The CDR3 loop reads CASSITGTGDSYEQYF. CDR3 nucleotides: TGTGCCAGTAGTATTACCGGGACAGGGGATTCCTACGAGCAGTACTTC.